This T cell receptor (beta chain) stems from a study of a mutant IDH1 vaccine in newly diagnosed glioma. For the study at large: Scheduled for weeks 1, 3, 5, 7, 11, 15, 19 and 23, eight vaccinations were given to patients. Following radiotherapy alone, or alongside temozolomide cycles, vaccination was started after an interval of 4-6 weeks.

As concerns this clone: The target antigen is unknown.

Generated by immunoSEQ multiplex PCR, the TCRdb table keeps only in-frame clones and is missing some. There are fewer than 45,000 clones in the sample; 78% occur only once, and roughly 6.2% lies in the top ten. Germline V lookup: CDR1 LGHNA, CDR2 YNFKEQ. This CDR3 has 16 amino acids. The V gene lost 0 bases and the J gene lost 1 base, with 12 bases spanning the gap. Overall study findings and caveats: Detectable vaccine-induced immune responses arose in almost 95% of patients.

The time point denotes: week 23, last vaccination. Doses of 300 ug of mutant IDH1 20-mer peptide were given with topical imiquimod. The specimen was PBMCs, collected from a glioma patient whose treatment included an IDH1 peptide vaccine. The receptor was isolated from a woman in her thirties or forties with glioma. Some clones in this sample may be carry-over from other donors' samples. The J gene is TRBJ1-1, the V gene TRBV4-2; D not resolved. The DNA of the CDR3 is TGTGCCAGCAGCCAAGAGCTATCACACGCGAACACTGAAGCTTTCTTT. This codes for CASSQELSHANTEAFF.